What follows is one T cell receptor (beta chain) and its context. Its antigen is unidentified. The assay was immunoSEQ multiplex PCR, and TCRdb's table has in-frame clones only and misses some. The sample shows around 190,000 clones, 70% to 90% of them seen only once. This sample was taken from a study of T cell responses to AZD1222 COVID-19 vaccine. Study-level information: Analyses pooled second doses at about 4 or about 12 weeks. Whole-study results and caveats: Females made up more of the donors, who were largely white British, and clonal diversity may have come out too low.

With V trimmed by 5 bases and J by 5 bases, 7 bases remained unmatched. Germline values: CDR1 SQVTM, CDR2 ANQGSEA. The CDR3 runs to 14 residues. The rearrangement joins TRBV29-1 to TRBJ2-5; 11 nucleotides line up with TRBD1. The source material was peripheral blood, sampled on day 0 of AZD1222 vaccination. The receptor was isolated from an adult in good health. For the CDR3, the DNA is TGCAGCGTTCGAGGACAGGGGGCGCTGGAGACCCAGTACTTC. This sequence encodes CSVRGQGALETQYF.